This T cell receptor (beta chain) was observed in a study of beta chain features in type 1 diabetes. Study in general: Healthy donors, compared against patients, showed similar age, gender and cell yields. Whole-study findings and limits: Shortening of TCRB CDR3s, moderate but significant, appeared in all four CD4+ subsets of Type 1 diabetes patients.

It was via CD45RO/CCR7/CD25/CD127/CD95/CD27 that CD4+ naive, central memory, regulatory and stem cell-like memory cells were sorted. Over 95% purity was reached by all sorted populations. The whole isolated RNA underwent reverse transcription, so sequencing captured expressed TCRB transcripts. Only in-frame clones appear in the TCRdb table, and some are missing; sequencing was by immunoSEQ multiplex PCR. The sample records a few hundred thousand clones, approximately 10% being singletons. In the case of this clone: Its antigen is not known.

Germline loops: CDR1 SGHAT, CDR2 FQNNGV. The germline V and J ends were trimmed by 5 bases and 5 bases, with 21 bases remaining between them. The CDR3 runs to 16 residues. The origin of this receptor is a man aged 25 to 40 with type 1 diabetes. Sequenced material: naive CD4+ T cells from blood. The chain is built from TRBV11-2 and TRBJ2-5, with a tentative D call TRBD1 (6 bases). CDR3 sequence: CASSQGTLGIAETQYF. CDR3 nucleotide sequence: TGTGCCAGCAGCCAGGGGACGCTGGGGATTGCGGAGACCCAGTACTTC.